What follows are 26 T cell receptor beta chains derived from one specimen sequenced in a study of T cell repertoires in cytomegalovirus infection (dated by TCRdb to between 2018 and 2021). The sample was run on an Illumina HiSeq 1500. TCRdb took the public reads, trimmed them with fastp at Q25, ran MiXCR for clone calling and kept in-frame beta chains. Merged by CDR3 protein, the rows form single entries marked with the most common genes and DNA. For this sample the table gives around 770,000 distinct CDR3 sequences, of which almost 30% were detected only once. Jointly, the top ten make up 10% to 15% of the sample. The antigens these receptors bind are not known. The intended sense of this specimen's treatment or condition label: in vitro stimulation with specific CMV peptide epitopes to enrich CMV-specific T cells. The sequenced sample was cultured CD8+ T cells from PBMCs, obtained from culture after CMV antigen stimulation. Every receptor here comes from a human donor in good health (CMV status not recorded). Some clones in this sample may be carry-over from other donors' samples.

The CDR3: CATSGQGRGYTF. The CDR3 nucleotides are TGTGCCACCTCGGGACAGGGGAGGGGCTACACCTTC. V and J are TRBV25-1 and TRBJ1-2; TRBD1 matches at 10 bases. Germline V CDR1 and CDR2: MGHDK, SYGVNS. J was trimmed by 8 bases and V by 10 bases; bases with no gene match: 7. The CDR3 is made up of 12 amino acids.

This chain links TRBV19 with TRBJ2-1, with D possibly TRBD2 on 7 matching bases. From germline, CDR1 is LNHDA and CDR2 SQIVND (reference sequence). The CDR3 contains 15 residues. V was cut by 7 bases and J by 8 bases, with 21 bases left in between. CDR3 protein: CASTPKWGGFDEQFF. The CDR3 DNA sequence: TGTGCCAGTACCCCGAAGTGGGGGGGCTTTGATGAGCAGTTCTTC.

In regard to this clonotype: Germline is not matched at one junction end, which may reflect a read error. The chain carries TRBV7-2 and TRBJ2-7; 10 bases are a match to TRBD2. This CDR3 contains 15 residues. Germline values: CDR1 SGHTA, CDR2 FQGNSA. The CDR3 DNA follows: TGTGCCAGCAGCCCAAGCGGGGGGGACTCCTACAAGCAGTACTTC. It codes for CASSPSGGDSYKQYF.

Only a few counts were recorded for this clonotype. This sequence joins TRBV6-2 or TRBV6-3 and TRBJ2-7; tentatively, D is TRBD2 (6 bases). CDR3 length: 16 residues. V dropped 8 bases and J dropped 3 bases, with 23 bases sitting between them. Germline CDR1 and CDR2: MNHEY and SVGEGT. Here the CDR3 reads CASRLQWGGRNYEQYV. In DNA form, the CDR3 reads TGTGCCAGCCGCCTTCAATGGGGTGGGAGGAACTACGAGCAGTACGTC.

In this sample, this clonotype turned up many times. V gene TRBV7-2 combines with J gene TRBJ2-1; 10 bases fit TRBD1. CDR3 length: 14 residues. Germline lookup yields CDR1 SGHTA and CDR2 FQGNSA. V shed 5 bases, J shed 6 bases, and the junction held 4 bases outside the gene matches. The DNA of the CDR3 is TGTGCCAGCAGCCCCGGGACAGGGGTCAATGAGCAGTTCTTC. Encoded protein: CASSPGTGVNEQFF.

The chain couples TRBV4-3 to TRBJ1-4; D call uncertain. The CDR3 has 15 amino acids. Per germline, CDR1 LGHNA and CDR2 YSLEER. Between the trimmed V and J ends, which lost 3 bases and 6 bases, there was a span of 14 bases. In DNA, the CDR3 is TGCGCCAGCAGCCAGGGCCGGCGTGGTGATGAAAAACTGTTTTTT. As protein: CASSQGRRGDEKLFF.

This clonotype was detected a few times. This chain uses TRBV27 with TRBJ2-3, with D tentatively TRBD1 (6 bases). Between the trimmed V and J ends, which lost 6 bases and 9 bases, there was a span of 10 bases. The CDR3 runs to 11 residues. CDR1 and CDR2 from the germline V gene are MNHEY and SMNVEV (reference sequence). This chain's CDR3 is CASRRTVTQYF. CDR3 nucleotide sequence: TGTGCCAGCAGACGGACAGTCACGCAGTATTTT.

The chain joins TRBV6-5 to TRBJ2-2, with 8 bases identical to TRBD1. J lost 5 bases, V lost 6 bases, and 8 bases had no gene match. Per germline, CDR1 MNHEY and CDR2 SVGAGI. This CDR3 contains 15 residues. The CDR3 reads CASSVTGVGTGELFF. The CDR3 coding sequence is TGTGCCAGCAGCGTGACAGGGGTGGGGACCGGGGAGCTGTTTTTT.

On this clonotype: This may stem from a read error, because a much larger clone lies one nucleotide away. This chain links TRBV12-3 or TRBV12-4 with TRBJ1-5, with D unclear. CDR3 length: 12 amino acids. Deletions cut 5 bases from V and 3 bases from J, with 5 bases between. CDR3 coding DNA: TGTGCCAGCAGTAAAGTCAATCAGCCCCAGCATTTT. Translating gives CASSKVNQPQHF.

This clonotype was picked up many times. The chain links TRBV7-2 to TRBJ2-5, with 7 bases matching TRBD1. CDR3 length: 14 residues. V trimming: 1 base; J trimming: 5 bases; junction bases outside the gene matches: 4. The germline V gene encodes CDR1 SGHTA and CDR2 FQGNSA. The CDR3 DNA sequence: TGTGCCAGCAGCTTAGAGGGGGCGGAGGAGACCCAGTACTTC. Translated, it gives CASSLEGAEETQYF.

This clonotype was counted many times. The V call is TRBV6-5, the J call TRBJ1-1, with D hard to call. Trimming removed 0 bases from V and 6 bases from J, with 8 bases in between. Germline V CDR1 and CDR2: MNHEY, SVGAGI. The CDR3 length is 13 residues. The DNA for the CDR3 is TGTGCCAGCAGTTACTCGGGGTTGGCTGAAGCTTTCTTT. Protein product: CASSYSGLAEAFF.

V is TRBV20-1 and J is TRBJ1-5; D not resolved. Germline CDR1 and CDR2: DFQATT and SNEGSKA (reference sequence). V was trimmed by 6 bases and J by 2 bases, leaving 11 bases between them. This CDR3 spans 13 amino acids. CDR3 in DNA: TGCAGTGCCCCGGACGGGGGCAATCAGCCCCAGCATTTT. Translated: CSAPDGGNQPQHF.

The gene calls are TRBV7-6 and TRBJ2-3, with a weak D call TRBD2 (6 bases). The V end was cut by 5 bases, the J end by 0 bases, with 15 bases between. Germline V lookup: CDR1 SGHVS, CDR2 FNYEAQ. CDR3 length: 16 residues. CDR3 nucleotide sequence: TGTGCCAGCAGCATGGGGACTGGAACTAGCACAGATACGCAGTATTTT. Translation: CASSMGTGTSTDTQYF.

CDR3 DNA sequence: TGTGCCAGCAGCCCCATTGGGGAGACCTTCTTCTACGAGCAGTACGTC. This encodes CASSPIGETFFYEQYV. This chain links TRBV5-6 with TRBJ2-7, with a weak D call TRBD2 (5 bases). This CDR3 spans 16 amino acids. CDR1 is SGHDT, CDR2 YYEEEE, per germline. V was clipped by 4 bases and J by 3 bases, with 20 bases between them.

As for this clonotype: The limits of the CDR3 on the DNA are not certain, so only TCRdb's listed CDR3 is given. The V and J genes are TRBV6-5 and TRBJ2-5; TRBD1, the table's D call, was not compared with the DNA. Looked up from germline, CDR1 is MNHEY and CDR2 is SVGAGI. Counting both end residues, the CDR3 totals 14 amino acids. CDR3 protein: CASSYFGAGETQYF.

This clonotype was recorded a few times. CDR3 sequence: CASSLEQGVAKLFF. CDR3 coding DNA: TGTGCCAGCAGTTTAGAACAGGGGGTAGCCAAACTGTTTTTT. The gene calls are TRBV12-3 or TRBV12-4 and TRBJ1-4, with 8 bases identical to TRBD1. The CDR3 runs to 14 residues. V lost 1 base to trimming and J lost 11 bases; unmatched junction nucleotides: 6.

The rearrangement uses TRBV6-5 and TRBJ2-1, with D possibly matching TRBD2 (7 bases). Trimming pared 0 bases from V and 7 bases from J, leaving 13 bases between. Germline V gives CDR1 MNHEY, CDR2 SVGAGI. This CDR3 has 15 amino acids. CDR3 amino acids: CASSYSNGGLNEQFF. CDR3 DNA sequence: TGTGCCAGCAGTTACTCGAACGGGGGGCTTAATGAGCAGTTCTTC.

This chain links TRBV28 with TRBJ2-3; TRBD1 aligns across 7 bases. Germline values: CDR1 MDHEN, CDR2 SYDVKM. The CDR3 length is 17 residues. The junction had 9 bases not matched to a gene; V was cut back by 3 bases and J by 0 bases. The CDR3 nucleotides are TGTGCCAGCAGTTTGGGCCAACAGGGGCCAAGCACAGATACGCAGTATTTT. As protein: CASSLGQQGPSTDTQYF.

The chain uses TRBV5-1 and TRBJ1-1; possibly TRBD1 for D (5 bases). Germline CDR1 and CDR2: SGHRS and YFSETQ. V lost 0 bases and J lost 4, with 10 bases in between. This CDR3 region has 14 residues. The CDR3 loop is CASSLGDVFTEAFF. In DNA, the CDR3 is TGCGCCAGCAGCTTGGGGGACGTATTCACTGAAGCTTTCTTT.

This clonotype was recorded a few times. The chain combines TRBV6-1 with TRBJ1-6; weak D call: TRBD1 (6 bases). Germline CDR1 reads MNHNS; CDR2 reads SASEGT. Trimming took 1 base from V and 2 from J, leaving 9 bases between them. The CDR3 loop spans 16 amino acids. The CDR3 region is CASSEDRVAYNSPLHF. The CDR3 DNA is TGTGCCAGCAGTGAAGACAGGGTCGCCTATAATTCACCCCTCCACTTT.

This clonotype turned up a few times. The chain's CDR3 is CASSRTLKRDTQYF. CDR3 bases: TGTGCCAGCAGCCGGACCCTGAAAAGAGATACGCAGTATTTT. The chain uses TRBV14 and TRBJ2-3; D remains ambiguous. Trimming left V 4 bases short and J 5 bases short, with 13 bases between. The germline CDR1 and CDR2 sequences are SGHDN and FVKESK. The CDR3 covers 14 residues.

The rearrangement uses TRBV27 and TRBJ1-2; D may be TRBD1 (6 bases). Trimming took off 5 bases at V and 8 bases at J, with 21 bases between the two ends. Germline V gene sequence: CDR1 MNHEY, CDR2 SMNVEV (reference sequence). The CDR3 loop spans 15 amino acids. CDR3 amino acids: CASSPPGGGVRGYTF. In DNA form, the CDR3 reads TGTGCCAGCAGTCCTCCGGGAGGGGGAGTTAGGGGCTACACCTTC.

This clonotype was picked up a small number of times. The V call is TRBV5-4, the J call TRBJ2-2; 9 bases are shared with TRBD2. From germline, CDR1 is SGHNT and CDR2 YYREEE (reference sequence). This CDR3 has 16 amino acids. The V and J ends lost 4 bases and 3 bases, in that order; junction bases with no gene match: 7. For the CDR3, the DNA is TGTGCCAGCAGCCATATAGCGGGGGAATACACCGGGGAGCTGTTTTTT. Its protein is CASSHIAGEYTGELFF.

The table lists this clonotype with a few counts. The V gene is TRBV10-3, the J gene TRBJ1-1; maybe TRBD1 (5 bases). Germline CDR1 and CDR2: ENHRY and SYGVKD. There are 14 residues in the CDR3. V lost 3 bases and J 3 bases, leaving 11 bases between the germline ends. CDR3 region: CAISDTGVYTEAFF. CDR3 coding DNA: TGTGCCATCAGTGATACGGGGGTGTACACTGAAGCTTTCTTT.

V is TRBV6-6 and J is TRBJ2-2; 7 nucleotides match TRBD1. CDR3 length equals 15 residues. V lost 5 bases and J lost 2; bases outside the gene matches: 5. Germline values: CDR1 MNHNY, CDR2 SVGAGI (reference sequence). The CDR3 region is CASSPGGRNTGELFF. CDR3 in DNA: TGTGCCAGCAGTCCAGGGGGACGAAACACCGGGGAGCTGTTTTTT.

V is TRBV28 and J is TRBJ2-5; maybe TRBD1 (7 bases). Germline-derived CDR1 and CDR2 are MDHEN and SYDVKM. The CDR3 loop spans 17 amino acids. The V end was cut by 4 bases, the J end by 5 bases, with 23 bases between. CDR3 nucleotides: TGTGCCAGCAGTTGGGGGACAGTCACGTTAGCGGATGAGACCCAGTACTTC. Amino acid sequence: CASSWGTVTLADETQYF.